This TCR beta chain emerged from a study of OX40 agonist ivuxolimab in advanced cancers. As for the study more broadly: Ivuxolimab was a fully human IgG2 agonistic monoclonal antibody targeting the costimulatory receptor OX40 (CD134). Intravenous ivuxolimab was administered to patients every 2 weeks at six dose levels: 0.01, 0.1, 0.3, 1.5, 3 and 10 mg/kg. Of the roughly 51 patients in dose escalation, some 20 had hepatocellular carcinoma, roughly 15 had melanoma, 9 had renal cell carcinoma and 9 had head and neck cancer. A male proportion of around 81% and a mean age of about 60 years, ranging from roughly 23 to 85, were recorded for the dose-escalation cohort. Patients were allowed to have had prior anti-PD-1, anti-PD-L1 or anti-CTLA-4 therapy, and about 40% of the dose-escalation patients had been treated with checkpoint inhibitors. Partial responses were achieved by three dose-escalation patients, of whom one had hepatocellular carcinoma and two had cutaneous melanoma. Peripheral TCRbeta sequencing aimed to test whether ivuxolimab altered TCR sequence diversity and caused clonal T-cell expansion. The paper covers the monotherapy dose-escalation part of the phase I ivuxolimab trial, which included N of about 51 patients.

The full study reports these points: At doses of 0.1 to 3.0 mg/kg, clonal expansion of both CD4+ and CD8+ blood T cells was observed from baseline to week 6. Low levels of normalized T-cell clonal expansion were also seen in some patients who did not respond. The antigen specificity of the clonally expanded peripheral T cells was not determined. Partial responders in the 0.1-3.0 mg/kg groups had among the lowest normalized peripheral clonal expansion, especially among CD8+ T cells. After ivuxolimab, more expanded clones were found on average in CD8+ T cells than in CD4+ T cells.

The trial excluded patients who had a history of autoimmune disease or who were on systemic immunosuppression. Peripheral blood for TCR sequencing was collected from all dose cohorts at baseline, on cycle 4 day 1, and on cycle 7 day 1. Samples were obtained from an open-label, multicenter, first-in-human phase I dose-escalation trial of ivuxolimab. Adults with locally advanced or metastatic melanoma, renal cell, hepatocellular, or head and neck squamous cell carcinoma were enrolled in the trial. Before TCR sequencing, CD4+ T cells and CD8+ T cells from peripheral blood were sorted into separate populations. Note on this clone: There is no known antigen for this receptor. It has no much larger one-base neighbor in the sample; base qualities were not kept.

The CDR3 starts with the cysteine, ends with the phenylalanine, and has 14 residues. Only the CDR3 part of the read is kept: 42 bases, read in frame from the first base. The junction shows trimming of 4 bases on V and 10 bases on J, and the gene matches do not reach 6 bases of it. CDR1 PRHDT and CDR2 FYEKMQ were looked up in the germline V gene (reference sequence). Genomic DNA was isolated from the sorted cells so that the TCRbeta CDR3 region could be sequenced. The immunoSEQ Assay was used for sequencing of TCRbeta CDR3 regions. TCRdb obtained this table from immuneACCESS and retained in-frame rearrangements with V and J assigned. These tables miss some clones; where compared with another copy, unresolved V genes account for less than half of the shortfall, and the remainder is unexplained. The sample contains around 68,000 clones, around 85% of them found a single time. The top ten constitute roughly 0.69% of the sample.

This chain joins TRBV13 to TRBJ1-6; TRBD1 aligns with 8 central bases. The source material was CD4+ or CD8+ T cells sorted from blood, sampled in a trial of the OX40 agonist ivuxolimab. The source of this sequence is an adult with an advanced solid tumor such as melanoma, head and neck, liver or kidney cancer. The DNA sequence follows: TGTGCCAGCAGCTCGACAGGGGTTCGGTCACCCCTCCACTTT. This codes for CASSSTGVRSPLHF.